These 21 T cell receptor beta chains originate from one sample sequenced in a study of blood T cells in healthy people across ages. A second PCR of 7 to 11 cycles used a sample-barcoded 5' primer and a J-beta primer mix. One entry per CDR3 protein, called by TCRdb with MiXCR from the 5' RACE reads. The table shows approximately 960,000 distinct CDR3 sequences, with 25% to 35% occurring only once. The data also belong to a second study, concerning T cells of mothers and their children.

Sequenced: blood. These receptors originate from a middle-aged woman in good health.

At least ten counts were recorded for this clonotype. This chain joins TRBV21-1 and TRBJ2-5; the table calls TRBD2, which could not be checked here. TRBV21-1 is noted as a pseudogene. The CDR3 loop spans 18 amino acids. The CDR3 DNA reads TGTGCCAGCAGCATCTCAACTCGGGGAGGCGGTTACCAAGAGACCCAGTACTTC. This sequence encodes CASSISTRGGGYQETQYF.

The chain couples TRBV28 to TRBJ2-1; either TRBD1 or TRBD2 may supply D (5 bases each). The CDR3 totals 15 residues. V dropped 5 bases and J dropped 2 bases, with 13 bases sitting between them. CDR1 and CDR2 (germline): MDHEN, SYDVKM. CDR3 in DNA: TGTGCCAGCAGTCGCCCGGGACCGACCTACAATGAGCAGTTCTTC. This gives the protein CASSRPGPTYNEQFF. Complete variable domain (other parts from reference TRBV28 and TRBJ2-1): DVKVTQSSRYLVKRTGEKVFLECVQDMDHENMFWYRQDPGLGLRLIYFSYDVKMKEKGDIPEGYSVSREKKERFSLILESASTNQTSMYLCASSRPGPTYNEQFFGPGTRLTVL.

The chain links TRBV5-1 to TRBJ2-1; perhaps TRBD2 as D (5 bases). The CDR3 length is 16 residues. The V and J ends lost 6 bases and 3 bases respectively, with 19 bases between them. Germline V gives CDR1 SGHRS, CDR2 YFSETQ. CDR3 in DNA: TGCGCCAGCATTCCGATGGTAGGAGAGGGCTACAATGAGCAGTTCTTC. Translating gives CASIPMVGEGYNEQFF. Together with reference TRBV5-1 and TRBJ2-1, the CDR3 gives the full variable domain: KAGVTQTPRYLIKTRGQQVTLSCSPISGHRSVSWYQQTPGQGLQFLFEYFSETQRNKGNFPGRFSGRQFSNSRSEMNVSTLELGDSALYLCASIPMVGEGYNEQFFGPGTRLTVL.

This clonotype was detected only a few times. The chain joins TRBV12-3 or TRBV12-4 to TRBJ2-7, with 9 nucleotides matching TRBD2. V dropped 3 bases and J dropped 0; count of bases not matched to a gene: 3. This CDR3 has 15 residues. CDR3 nucleotide sequence: TGTGCCAGCAGTTTTCGGACTAGCGTCTCCTACGAGCAGTACTTC. Translating gives CASSFRTSVSYEQYF.

Comment on this clonotype: Possible read error: a much larger clone is one base away. This chain links TRBV6-5 with TRBJ2-7; tentative D call: TRBD1 (5 bases). Germline V CDR1 and CDR2: MNHEY, SVGAGI. The CDR3 extends over 14 amino acids. This chain's CDR3 is CTSSYSTQGTKQYF. The CDR3 nucleotides are TGTACCAGCAGTTACTCGACGCAGGGTACGAAACAGTACTTC.

This clonotype was counted at least ten times. The J gene is TRBJ1-5, the V gene TRBV10-3; 7 positions match TRBD1. The CDR3 is 13 residues long. J lost 5 bases, V lost 5 bases, and 3 bases had no gene match. Germline V gives CDR1 ENHRY, CDR2 SYGVKD. CDR3 in DNA: TGTGCCATCAGTCTAACAGGGGATCAGCCCCAGCATTTT. Protein: CAISLTGDQPQHF.

This clonotype was seen more than once but under ten times. CDR3 sequence: CASSHAGQRYYGYTF. CDR3 DNA: TGTGCCAGCAGCCACGCCGGACAGAGATACTATGGCTACACCTTC. V gene TRBV3-1 combines with J gene TRBJ1-2, with D possibly TRBD1 on 6 matching bases. The CDR3 has 15 amino acids. Trimming took 3 bases from V and 3 from J, leaving 14 bases between them. The germline gives CDR1 LGHDT, CDR2 YNNKEL (reference sequence).

This clonotype was observed at least ten times. The CDR3 loop is CASSAIGNGSPLHF. The CDR3 DNA reads TGTGCCAGCAGTGCAATCGGTAATGGCTCACCCCTCCACTTT. V is TRBV28 and J is TRBJ1-6; D unresolved. The V end was cut by 5 bases, the J end by 10 bases, with 15 bases between. This CDR3 contains 14 residues. Germline CDR1 reads MDHEN; CDR2 reads SYDVKM. The full variable domain, in which reference TRBV28 and TRBJ1-6 provide the parts outside the CDR3, is DVKVTQSSRYLVKRTGEKVFLECVQDMDHENMFWYRQDPGLGLRLIYFSYDVKMKEKGDIPEGYSVSREKKERFSLILESASTNQTSMYLCASSAIGNGSPLHFGNGTRLTVT.

The V call is TRBV25-1, the J call TRBJ2-7, with 8 bases matching TRBD1. Germline values: CDR1 MGHDK, CDR2 SYGVNS. CDR3 length equals 14 residues. V gave up 7 bases and J gave up 3 bases; unmatched junction bases: 8. This CDR3 reads CASTGGTGGYEQYF. CDR3 in DNA: TGTGCCAGCACTGGGGGGACAGGAGGCTACGAGCAGTACTTC.

The chain couples TRBV11-2 to TRBJ2-6; 8 nucleotides match TRBD1. Germline CDR1 is SGHAT and CDR2 is FQNNGV. The CDR3 totals 21 residues. After removal of 2 bases from V and 4 bases from J, the junction contained 19 bases not matched to a gene. The CDR3 is CASSLLGQVLGLRVGANVLTF. For the CDR3, the DNA is TGTGCCAGCAGCTTATTGGGACAGGTGCTCGGCCTCAGAGTGGGGGCCAACGTCCTGACTTTC.

The chain links TRBV20-1 to TRBJ2-7; 10 bases are a match to TRBD2. The CDR3 spans 14 residues. From germline, CDR1 is DFQATT and CDR2 SNEGSKA (reference sequence). The trim removed 2 bases at V and 2 bases at J, leaving 3 bases unmatched. Here the CDR3 DNA reads TGCAGTGCTAGATCGCTAGCGGGGGCCTACGAGCAGTACTTC. It specifies CSARSLAGAYEQYF.

This chain links TRBV29-1 with TRBJ2-1; D tentatively fits TRBD1 or TRBD2 (5 bases each). The J call may be incorrect, as the DNA end agrees better with TRBJ2-7. The CDR3 length is 14 residues. The germline V gene has CDR1 SQVTM and CDR2 ANQGSEA. The CDR3 spells CSVRERGPYNEQYF. DNA for the CDR3: TGCAGCGTTCGTGAACGGGGACCCTACAATGAGCAGTACTTC.

The rearrangement joins TRBV10-3 to TRBJ1-4, with D perhaps matching TRBD1 (5 bases). V gave up 10 bases and J gave up 0 bases, with 9 bases separating them. From germline, CDR1 is ENHRY and CDR2 SYGVKD. CDR3 size: 13 residues. CDR3 DNA: TGTGCCAACAGGAGGGCAACTAATGAAAAACTGTTTTTT. Its protein product is CANRRATNEKLFF.

This clonotype was found many times. The chain uses TRBV5-1 and TRBJ2-7; D ambiguous. This CDR3 comprises 11 residues. V lost 7 bases to trimming and J lost 3 bases, with 8 bases between them. Germline CDR1 is SGHRS and CDR2 is YFSETQ. The CDR3 protein is CASLLGYEQYF. Here the CDR3 DNA reads TGCGCCAGCCTCCTGGGCTACGAGCAGTACTTC.

The chain is built from TRBV28 and TRBJ2-5; TRBD1 is a possible D gene (6 bases). Trimming shortened V by 8 bases and J by 2 bases, and 15 bases separated the two germline ends. The CDR3 has 14 amino acids. Germline-derived CDR1 and CDR2 are MDHEN and SYDVKM. CDR3 protein: CASGTRPGQETQYF. CDR3 nucleotide sequence: TGTGCCAGCGGGACACGCCCAGGGCAAGAGACCCAGTACTTC.

The CDR3 bases are TGTGCCAGCAGCACCCGGGCGCAAAGCACAGATACGCAGTATTTT. Amino acid sequence: CASSTRAQSTDTQYF. This chain connects TRBV7-2 to TRBJ2-3; D is uncertain. This CDR3 region has 15 residues. V was cut by 5 bases and J by 0 bases, with 12 bases left in between. From germline, CDR1 is SGHTA and CDR2 FQGNSA.

V and J are TRBV2 and TRBJ2-1, with a tentative D call TRBD2 (6 bases). Per germline, CDR1 SNHLY and CDR2 FYNNEI. V shed 7 bases and J shed 9 bases, with 19 bases lying between them. This CDR3 is 14 amino acids long. The CDR3 here is CASIIREANPEQFF. The DNA of the CDR3 is TGTGCCAGCATCATAAGGGAGGCTAATCCTGAGCAGTTCTTC.

This clonotype was detected only once. Compared with germline, one end of the junction differs, possibly owing to a read error. V and J are TRBV6-9 and TRBJ2-1, with TRBD2 as a possible D gene (6 bases). Germline assignment: CDR1 MNHGY and CDR2 SVAAGI. The CDR3 runs to 15 residues. CDR3 in DNA: TGTGCCAACAGTTATGGGGACTCCGTATACAATGAGCAGTTCTTC. Translated, it gives CANSYGDSVYNEQFF.

As to this clonotype: One end of the junction is discordant with germline, which a read error may explain. The V call is TRBV7-2, the J call TRBJ2-4; 12 nucleotides line up with TRBD1. This CDR3 spans 15 amino acids. Germline V CDR1 and CDR2: SGHTA, FQGNSA. The CDR3 region has the DNA TGTGCCAGCAGGGGAGGGACAGGGGGCAGGGAGACCCAGCACTTC. Translating it yields CASRGGTGGRETQHF.

The rearrangement joins TRBV29-1 to TRBJ1-2, with a possible D match to TRBD1 (6 bases). The CDR3 is 12 residues long. Germline V gene data show CDR1 as SQVTM and CDR2 as ANQGSEA. V was shortened by 5 bases and J by 7 bases, with 14 bases between the two germline ends. CDR3 coding DNA: TGCAGCGTTTTCTCAGGGGCTGTTGGCTACACCTTC. The encoded protein is CSVFSGAVGYTF.

This clonotype was seen a handful of times. The V call is TRBV28, the J call TRBJ1-6, with a tentative D call TRBD1 (6 bases). Trimming pared 5 bases from V and 2 bases from J, leaving 10 bases between. Germline V gene sequence: CDR1 MDHEN, CDR2 SYDVKM. CDR3 size: 15 residues. CDR3 region: CASSVQGTYNSPLHF. The CDR3 DNA reads TGTGCCAGCAGTGTCCAGGGGACCTATAATTCACCCCTCCACTTT.